This T cell receptor (beta chain) was profiled in a study of blood T cell repertoires in COVID-19. Patients at the Seattle site were enrolled during active infection and followed longitudinally. CDR1 is SGHTA, CDR2 FQGNSA, per germline. Trimming cost V 5 bases and J 6 bases; bases outside gene matches: 11. The CDR3 covers 15 residues. In the original workflow: Estimation of nucleated cell counts was performed using reference gene primer amplification. Repertoires were generated with immunoSEQ multiplex PCR, while TCRdb's copy carries only in-frame clones and drops some. Clone size and the V and J calls come from that table; the DNA yielded D and trimming. The profile covers about 180,000 clones, with around 87% appearing a single time and about 0.6% taken by the ten largest. This clone showed up just a few times.

The source material was peripheral blood. The chain has TRBV7-2 and TRBJ2-3; 7 positions match TRBD2. This receptor was obtained from a man between 60 and 75 years old with COVID-19, enrolled during active disease. This CDR3 reads CASSPGLERRDTQYF. For the CDR3, the DNA is TGTGCCAGCAGCCCTGGACTAGAGAGGAGGGATACGCAGTATTTT.